These 32 T cell receptor beta chains were all obtained from the same sample, sequenced in a study of Graves' ophthalmopathy and Graves' hyperthyroidism. Amplified TCR beta CDR3 regions were obtained using RNA transcripts as template. The library came from an HTBI-primed first-round RT-PCR and a second-round multiplex PCR. One entry per CDR3 protein results from TCRdb running MiXCR on the multiplex PCR reads. The table records some 360,000 distinct CDR3 sequences, about 17% of them present only once. Material for sequencing was peripheral blood. All receptors come from an adult woman with stable Graves' hyperthyroidism.

This clonotype was seen ten or more times. The chain couples TRBV5-1 to TRBJ1-5; TRBD1 might be the D (5 bases). V was shortened by 0 bases and J by 4 bases, with 11 bases between the two germline ends. Looked up from germline, CDR1 is SGHRS and CDR2 is YFSETQ. CDR3 length: 15 residues. In DNA form, the CDR3 reads TGCGCCAGCAGCTTGGGACAGACTGCAAATCAGCCCCAGCATTTT. Translating it yields CASSLGQTANQPQHF.

This clonotype was seen ten or more times. The chain carries TRBV27 and TRBJ2-5, with 10 positions matching TRBD2. The CDR3 spans 20 residues. The V and J ends lost 5 bases and 2 bases, in that order; junction bases with no gene match: 20. Per germline, CDR1 MNHEY and CDR2 SMNVEV (reference sequence). CDR3: CASSPLAGLGYSGNQETQYF. The CDR3 nucleotides are TGTGCCAGCAGTCCACTAGCGGGATTAGGGTATTCCGGGAATCAAGAGACCCAGTACTTC.

This clonotype was counted at least ten times. This chain uses TRBV28 with TRBJ1-5; no clear D. Germline lookup yields CDR1 MDHEN and CDR2 SYDVKM. Trimming pared 3 bases from V and 0 bases from J, leaving 9 bases between. This CDR3 region has 15 residues. The CDR3, as DNA: TGTGCCAGCAGTTTTCCGACCCATAGCAATCAGCCCCAGCATTTT. Translating gives CASSFPTHSNQPQHF. Full variable domain (missing parts from reference TRBV28 and TRBJ1-5): DVKVTQSSRYLVKRTGEKVFLECVQDMDHENMFWYRQDPGLGLRLIYFSYDVKMKEKGDIPEGYSVSREKKERFSLILESASTNQTSMYLCASSFPTHSNQPQHFGDGTRLSIL.

This clonotype has at least ten counts. The chain links TRBV6-5 to TRBJ2-5, with TRBD2 as a possible D gene (5 bases). CDR1 and CDR2 from the germline V gene are MNHEY and SVGAGI. The CDR3 has 13 residues. V gave up 7 bases and J gave up 5 bases, with 14 bases separating them. This CDR3 reads CASTYGVGETQYF. CDR3 nucleotide sequence: TGTGCCAGCACCTACGGGGTCGGGGAGACCCAGTACTTC.

This clonotype was counted ten times or more. This chain links TRBV28 with TRBJ2-5; D perhaps matches TRBD1 (6 bases). The CDR3 sequence is 15 residues long. The germline V and J ends were trimmed by 2 bases and 1 base, with 11 bases remaining between them. Germline V lookup: CDR1 MDHEN, CDR2 SYDVKM. CDR3 coding DNA: TGTGCCAGCAGTTTACTGACAGGATTCCAAGAGACCCAGTACTTC. As protein: CASSLLTGFQETQYF.

V and J are TRBV19 and TRBJ2-2; TRBD2 matches at 8 bases. CDR1 is LNHDA and CDR2 is SQIVND in the germline V gene (reference sequence). The CDR3 has 15 residues. V shed 3 bases and J 5 bases; nucleotides not matched to a gene: 5. The CDR3 bases are TGTGCCAGTAGTATTAAGGCTAGCGGGACCGGGGAGCTGTTTTTT. It specifies CASSIKASGTGELFF.

This chain joins TRBV5-1 and TRBJ2-3; 8 bases match TRBD2. Germline V CDR1 and CDR2: SGHRS, YFSETQ. This CDR3 has 16 amino acids. The junction had 5 bases not matched to a gene; V was cut back by 0 bases and J by 2 bases. The CDR3, as DNA: TGCGCCAGCAGCTTGGGCACTAGCGGATTCACAGATACGCAGTATTTT. It translates to CASSLGTSGFTDTQYF.

As to this clonotype: Being one base from a much bigger clone, this may be a read error. The chain recombines TRBV5-1 with TRBJ2-5; D perhaps matches TRBD2 (5 bases). Germline CDR1 and CDR2: SGHRS and YFSETQ. The CDR3 extends over 13 amino acids. The CDR3 bases are TGCGTCAGCATACCGGGCCGGGGAGAGACCCAGTACTTC. As protein: CVSIPGRGETQYF. The full variable domain, rest sourced from reference TRBV5-1 and TRBJ2-5, is KAGVTQTPRYLIKTRGQQVTLSCSPISGHRSVSWYQQTPGQGLQFLFEYFSETQRNKGNFPGRFSGRQFSNSRSEMNVSTLELGDSALYLCVSIPGRGETQYFGPGTRLLVL.

This clonotype was observed many times. The gene calls are TRBV30 and TRBJ2-7; 7 bases align to TRBD2. Per germline, CDR1 GTSNPN and CDR2 SVGIG (reference sequence). The junction had 12 bases not matched to a gene; V was cut back by 0 bases and J by 4 bases. The length of the CDR3 is 16 residues. CDR3 in amino acids: CAWSVLLARISYEQYF. CDR3 bases: TGTGCCTGGAGTGTATTACTAGCGAGGATTTCTTACGAGCAGTACTTC.

The rearrangement links TRBV28 to TRBJ1-5; D not resolved. The CDR3 is made up of 20 amino acids. Germline V gene data show CDR1 as MDHEN and CDR2 as SYDVKM. Trimming stripped 7 bases from V and 0 bases from J, with 28 bases between. CDR3 DNA sequence: TGTGCCAGCACCCCAAGAGGTGCCAGGCGCTACTACCTTAGCAATCAGCCCCAGCATTTT. Translated: CASTPRGARRYYLSNQPQHF.

The rearrangement links TRBV18 to TRBJ2-5, with 8 bases identical to TRBD2. Germline V gives CDR1 KGHSH, CDR2 LQKENI. The junction had 3 bases not matched to a gene; V was cut back by 3 bases and J by 0 bases. The CDR3 totals 15 residues. CDR3 in amino acids: CASSPGGGYQETQYF. CDR3 sequence (DNA): TGTGCCAGCTCACCTGGCGGGGGGTACCAAGAGACCCAGTACTTC.

This clonotype was picked up many times. This chain connects TRBV6-5 to TRBJ1-2; a possible D gene is TRBD1 (6 bases). V lost 0 bases and J lost 7, with 12 bases in between. The germline gives CDR1 MNHEY, CDR2 SVGAGI. CDR3 length: 14 amino acids. CDR3 sequence (DNA): TGTGCCAGCAGTTACTCGTTACAGGGACGTGGCTACACCTTC. The encoded protein is CASSYSLQGRGYTF.

The chain is built from TRBV11-1 and TRBJ1-2; D perhaps matches TRBD1 (6 bases). This CDR3 contains 16 residues. In germline, CDR1 is SGHAT, CDR2 FQDESV (reference sequence). V lost 1 base and J lost 5, with 17 bases in between. CDR3 DNA: TGTGCCAGCAGCTTAGGTCAGACAGGCGAAGTTTATGGCTACACCTTC. Its translation: CASSLGQTGEVYGYTF.

This clonotype has a count of ten or more. The V gene is TRBV5-1, the J gene TRBJ2-7; D call uncertain. Trimming stripped 1 base from V and 3 bases from J, with 5 bases between. CDR3 length: 12 residues. Per the germline V gene, CDR1 is SGHRS and CDR2 is YFSETQ. The CDR3 loop is CASSLSDYEQYF. For the CDR3, the DNA is TGCGCCAGCAGCTTGTCCGACTACGAGCAGTACTTC.

This clonotype has at least ten counts. This chain uses TRBV6-5 with TRBJ2-7; 9 nucleotides line up with TRBD2. The germline gives CDR1 MNHEY, CDR2 SVGAGI. This CDR3 spans 15 amino acids. J gave up 1 base and V 2 bases, and 3 bases lay outside the gene matches. The CDR3 loop is CASSYELAGSYEQYF. The DNA for the CDR3 is TGTGCCAGCAGTTACGAACTAGCGGGTTCCTACGAGCAGTACTTC.

The rearrangement links TRBV29-1 to TRBJ1-4; D is unclear. The CDR3 has 14 amino acids. Between the trimmed V and J ends, which lost 8 bases and 3 bases, there was a span of 16 bases. CDR1 SQVTM and CDR2 ANQGSEA come from the germline V gene. CDR3 residues: CSYRGPLANEKLFF. Written as DNA, the CDR3 is TGCAGCTATCGTGGACCCCTAGCTAATGAAAAACTGTTTTTT.

The chain combines TRBV3-1 with TRBJ1-1; the match to TRBD1 covers 8 bases. Germline V CDR1 and CDR2: LGHDT, YNNKEL (reference sequence). The V and J ends lost 1 base and 1 base, in that order; junction bases with no gene match: 5. The CDR3 is made up of 16 amino acids. The CDR3 DNA reads as TGTGCCAGCAGCCAAGTCGGCGGGACAGGGAACACTGAAGCTTTCTTT. It translates to CASSQVGGTGNTEAFF.

The sample holds a few counts of this clonotype. The V gene is TRBV11-2, the J gene TRBJ2-7; 14 bases align to TRBD2. V lost 6 bases, J lost 2 bases, and 3 bases stayed unmatched. The germline V gene encodes CDR1 SGHAT and CDR2 FQNNGV. The CDR3 contains 15 residues. The CDR3 loop reads CASRRLAGGTYEQYF. Written as DNA, the CDR3 is TGTGCCAGCAGAAGACTAGCGGGAGGGACCTACGAGCAGTACTTC.

This clonotype came up once. The V and J genes are TRBV10-3 and TRBJ2-7; 14 nucleotides match TRBD2. V was clipped by 10 bases and J by 3 bases; unmatched bases: 14. The V gene's germline CDR1 is ENHRY and CDR2 SYGVKD. This CDR3 is built from 17 residues. CDR3 in DNA: TGTGCCACCGCGGGGACTAGCGGGAGAGGGGGCTACTACGAGCAGTACTTC. This encodes CATAGTSGRGGYYEQYF.

This clonotype was recorded at least ten times. The chain couples TRBV28 to TRBJ1-2; weak D call: TRBD1 (5 bases). Between the trimmed V and J ends, which lost 7 bases and 7 bases, there was a span of 22 bases. Germline CDR1 and CDR2: MDHEN and SYDVKM. CDR3 length: 15 residues. CDR3 region: CASNQRGGIFPGYTF. The CDR3 DNA reads TGTGCCAGCAATCAGAGGGGCGGGATTTTTCCTGGCTACACCTTC.

This clonotype showed up just once. The rearrangement uses TRBV7-3 and TRBJ2-2, with D hard to call. The CDR3 extends over 15 amino acids. Germline assignment: CDR1 SGHTA and CDR2 FQGTGA. V dropped 0 bases and J dropped 2 bases, with 7 bases sitting between them. CDR3 amino acids: CASSLTLTNTGELFF. CDR3 DNA: TGTGCCAGCAGCTTAACTTTGACAAACACCGGGGAGCTGTTTTTT.

About this clonotype: A clone one base away is much larger, so this may be a read error. J is TRBJ2-7 and V is TRBV12-3 or TRBV12-4; TRBD1 matches 10 bases. The CDR3 has 14 residues. The trim removed 8 bases at V and 0 bases at J, leaving 4 bases unmatched. The chain's CDR3 is CASSGQGGSYEQYF. The CDR3 DNA reads as TGTGCCAGCTCAGGACAGGGGGGCTCCTACGAGCAGTACTTC.

This clonotype has ten or more counts. The rearrangement links TRBV19 to TRBJ1-1; 9 bases agree with TRBD1. Per germline, CDR1 LNHDA and CDR2 SQIVND (reference sequence). The length of the CDR3 is 13 residues. V lost 4 bases, J lost 5 bases, and 2 bases stayed unmatched. The CDR3 DNA follows: TGTGCCAGTAGTAGGGACAGGGAAACTGAAGCTTTCTTT. It encodes CASSRDRETEAFF.

This clonotype was counted many times. This sequence joins TRBV5-1 and TRBJ2-7; 8 nucleotides match TRBD1. J lost 6 bases, V lost 4 bases, and 15 bases had no gene match. CDR1 and CDR2 from the germline V gene are SGHRS and YFSETQ. CDR3 size: 16 residues. CDR3 residues: CASSRPSGQGFGEQYF. In nucleotides, the CDR3 is TGCGCCAGCAGCCGACCTTCCGGACAGGGATTTGGCGAGCAGTACTTC. Variable domain in full (rest from reference TRBV5-1 and TRBJ2-7): KAGVTQTPRYLIKTRGQQVTLSCSPISGHRSVSWYQQTPGQGLQFLFEYFSETQRNKGNFPGRFSGRQFSNSRSEMNVSTLELGDSALYLCASSRPSGQGFGEQYFGPGTRLTVT.

A few counts support this clonotype. V and J are TRBV7-6 and TRBJ2-7; TRBD1 matches at 10 bases. This CDR3 contains 15 residues. CDR1 is SGHVS, CDR2 FNYEAQ, per germline. V dropped 1 base and J dropped 3; count of bases not matched to a gene: 3. Here the CDR3 DNA reads TGTGCCAGCAGCTTAGGGTGGACAGGGGGCTACGAGCAGTACTTC. This codes for CASSLGWTGGYEQYF.

This clonotype was recorded at least ten times. CDR3 DNA sequence: TGTGCCAGCACCTCAGATAACTATGGCTACACCTTC. Encoded protein: CASTSDNYGYTF. This chain connects TRBV3-1 to TRBJ1-2, with D uncertain. The CDR3 is 12 amino acids. Trimming shortened V by 7 bases and J by 1 base, and 7 bases separated the two germline ends. CDR1 and CDR2 (germline): LGHDT, YNNKEL (reference sequence).

The table lists this clonotype with a few counts. J is TRBJ1-1 and V is TRBV11-1, with no clear D. The V end lost 4 bases, the J end lost 1 base, and 10 bases lay between the germline ends. Germline V gene lookup returns CDR1 SGHAT and CDR2 FQDESV (reference sequence). The CDR3 extends over 14 amino acids. The DNA for the CDR3 is TGTGCCAGCAGCTCGAATAGTAAGAACACTGAAGCTTTCTTT. This encodes CASSSNSKNTEAFF.

This clonotype was counted at least ten times. The chain recombines TRBV7-2 with TRBJ2-2; D unclear. Germline V gene sequence: CDR1 SGHTA, CDR2 FQGNSA. The CDR3 extends over 13 amino acids. V lost 4 bases to trimming and J lost 5 bases, with 8 bases between them. The CDR3 coding sequence is TGTGCCAGCAGCTGGTACCGGACCGGGGAGCTGTTTTTT. It encodes CASSWYRTGELFF.

The rearrangement uses TRBV12-3 or TRBV12-4 and TRBJ2-7, with D tentatively TRBD1 (6 bases). V lost 8 bases, J lost 1 base, and 18 bases lay in between. The CDR3 has 15 residues. For the CDR3, the DNA is TGTGCCAGCTCACCACCGCAGGGGCCATCCTACGAGCAGTACTTC. Translation gives CASSPPQGPSYEQYF.

J is TRBJ2-3 and V is TRBV7-8; the match to TRBD2 covers 11 bases. Per the germline V gene, CDR1 is SGHVS and CDR2 is FQNEAQ. The CDR3 totals 15 residues. Losses at the gene ends were 5 bases for V and 6 bases for J; bases not matched to a gene: 7. CDR3 DNA sequence: TGTGCCAGCAGCACTAGCGGGAGACAAGGGGATACGCAGTATTTT. Translated, it gives CASSTSGRQGDTQYF. The full variable domain, with the rest looked up from reference TRBV7-8 and TRBJ2-3, is GAGVSQSPRYKVAKRGQDVALRCDPISGHVSLFWYQQALGQGPEFLTYFQNEAQLDKSGLPSDRFFAERPEGSVSTLKIQRTQQEDSAVYLCASSTSGRQGDTQYFGPGTRLTVL.

The table lists this clonotype with many counts. The V and J genes are TRBV12-3 or TRBV12-4 and TRBJ2-6; 14 nucleotides agree with TRBD2. The CDR3 totals 18 residues. Unmatched junction bases numbered 1, after V lost 1 base and J lost 2 bases. CDR3 region: CASSLVTSGRAGANVLTF. CDR3 coding DNA: TGTGCCAGCAGTTTAGTGACTAGCGGGAGGGCTGGGGCCAACGTCCTGACTTTC.

This clonotype appeared many times. This chain links TRBV11-1 with TRBJ1-2; possibly TRBD1 for D (6 bases). The germline V gene encodes CDR1 SGHAT and CDR2 FQDESV (reference sequence). There are 16 residues in the CDR3. V lost 2 bases to trimming and J lost 2 bases, with 15 bases between them. The CDR3 nucleotides are TGTGCCAGCAGCTTAATCTCTGGGGGCGCAAACTATGGCTACACCTTC. This translates into CASSLISGGANYGYTF.